This T cell receptor beta chain was obtained from a study of blood T cell repertoires in COVID-19. The germline V gene has CDR1 SGHVS and CDR2 FQNEAQ. V was clipped by 5 bases and J by 6 bases; unmatched bases: 11. This CDR3 contains 15 residues. Participants spanned ages about 18 to 95 years and resided in 20 to 30 US areas. Membership in each cohort depended on participant-reported clinical history. In the authors' methods: Reference gene primer amplification gave nucleated cell count estimates. Using immunoSEQ multiplex PCR, the repertoire was profiled, and TCRdb retains in-frame clones only, with some absent. That table furnishes V, J and clone size, whereas the DNA furnished D and trimming. Of 400,000 to 550,000 clones in the sample, approximately 90% were seen once.

This receptor was taken from a woman aged 18 to 35 with acute COVID-19. Sequences were obtained from PBMCs or T cells enriched from blood (not recorded which). This chain connects TRBV7-8 to TRBJ2-7; 9 bases line up with TRBD1. CDR3 DNA: TGTGCCAGCAGCCCCTCCCCGGGACAGGGCGTCGAGCAGTACTTC. Translation gives CASSPSPGQGVEQYF.